Each of the 21 T cell receptor beta chains below was sequenced from the same sample in a study of monozygotic twins with inflammatory bowel disease. TCRdb re-called the 5' RACE reads and gives one entry per CDR3 protein, without DNA. The sample data list about 41,000 distinct CDR3 sequences. Sequencing was carried out using blood. The receptors derive from a human donor with ulcerative colitis or Crohn's disease, or a healthy co-twin of an affected twin (not recorded which).

The rearrangement joins TRBV6-1 to TRBJ2-1; TCRdb gives TRBD1 as the D gene, but with no DNA this cannot be confirmed. The V gene's germline CDR1 is MNHNS and CDR2 SASEGT. This CDR3 has 13 amino acids. CDR3 sequence: CASSEGAYNEQFF.

V and J are TRBV28 and TRBJ1-2. The CDR3 sequence is 13 residues long. CDR1 is MDHEN, CDR2 SYDVKM, per germline. The CDR3 loop reads CASSRDSHKGYTF.

This chain connects TRBV28 to TRBJ2-7; the TCRdb call, TRBD1, lacks DNA for checking. CDR1 and CDR2 (germline): MDHEN, SYDVKM. The CDR3 is 16 amino acids. CDR3 residues: CASRASGGQGSGEQYF.

This chain's CDR3 is CASSLVGQGNTKAFF. The rearrangement links TRBV5-1 to TRBJ1-1; as DNA is missing, the TRBD1 call by TCRdb cannot be tested. The germline gives CDR1 SGHRS, CDR2 YFSETQ. The CDR3 runs 15 residues.

This chain uses TRBV7-9 with TRBJ2-1; TCRdb gives TRBD1 as the D gene, but with no DNA this cannot be confirmed. Germline V CDR1 and CDR2: SEHNR, FQNEAQ (reference sequence). The CDR3 is 15 amino acids. CDR3 in amino acids: CASRGPGQGFVEQFF.

The J gene is TRBJ1-2, the V gene TRBV4-1. The germline V gene encodes CDR1 MGHRA and CDR2 YSYEKL. The CDR3 length is 13 residues. The CDR3 here is CASSQDRSYGYTF.

The chain has TRBV29-1 and TRBJ2-1; TCRdb's assignment of TRBD1 cannot be checked, as there is no DNA. Germline V CDR1 and CDR2: SQVTM, ANQGSEA. CDR3 size: 14 residues. CDR3 loop: CSVSRGTLYNEQFF.

The chain uses TRBV18 and TRBJ1-1; no DNA is available, so the TRBD1 call from TCRdb remains unchecked. This CDR3 spans 14 amino acids. Germline lookup yields CDR1 KGHSH and CDR2 LQKENI. CDR3 residues: CASSFQGMGTEAFF.

The chain couples TRBV3-1 to TRBJ2-3; TCRdb names TRBD1, which stays unverified in the absence of DNA. Germline CDR1 is LGHDT and CDR2 is YNNKEL (reference sequence). The CDR3 contains 15 residues. The CDR3 reads CASSRGGAYTDTQYF.

The V and J genes are TRBV14 and TRBJ1-1. The germline V gene encodes CDR1 SGHDN and CDR2 FVKESK. CDR3 length: 11 amino acids. The CDR3 here is CASSQDLRTFF.

The rearrangement links TRBV9 to TRBJ2-4; TCRdb reports TRBD2, a call that lacks DNA to check it against. Looked up from germline, CDR1 is SGDLS and CDR2 is YYNGEE. The CDR3 sequence is 13 residues long. CDR3 amino acids: CASSRGLANIQYF.

The chain recombines TRBV7-2 with TRBJ2-3; the D call from TCRdb, TRBD2, cannot be confirmed without DNA. Germline CDR1 reads SGHTA; CDR2 reads FQGNSA. The CDR3 spans 16 residues. CDR3: CASSYTTSGASDTQYF.

The gene calls are TRBV6-4 and TRBJ2-3; no DNA is available, so the TRBD2 call from TCRdb remains unchecked. The CDR3 covers 14 residues. Germline lookup yields CDR1 MRHNA and CDR2 SNTAGT. The CDR3 loop reads CANSRTGGQGAQYF.

The chain has TRBV20-1 and TRBJ2-5. The CDR3 is 13 residues long. Germline V gene data show CDR1 as DFQATT and CDR2 as SNEGSKA (reference sequence). The CDR3 loop is CSAIITSQGAQYF.

The chain couples TRBV3-1 to TRBJ2-5; TCRdb's D call of TRBD2 is untestable without DNA. This CDR3 is 15 amino acids long. Per the germline V gene, CDR1 is LGHDT and CDR2 is YNNKEL (reference sequence). The CDR3 loop reads CASSRGTSWRETQYF.

The rearrangement joins TRBV5-1 to TRBJ1-1; TCRdb's D call of TRBD1 is untestable without DNA. Germline assignment: CDR1 SGHRS and CDR2 YFSETQ. CDR3 size: 15 residues. This CDR3 is CASSLADSRNTEAFF. Full variable domain (remainder filled in from reference TRBV5-1 and TRBJ1-1): KAGVTQTPRYLIKTRGQQVTLSCSPISGHRSVSWYQQTPGQGLQFLFEYFSETQRNKGNFPGRFSGRQFSNSRSEMNVSTLELGDSALYLCASSLADSRNTEAFFGQGTRLTVV.

V is TRBV5-1 and J is TRBJ1-5; absent DNA, TCRdb's TRBD1 call cannot be checked. This CDR3 comprises 17 residues. Germline CDR1 reads SGHRS; CDR2 reads YFSETQ. CDR3: CASSLGPGQDGNQPQHF. Drawing the rest from reference TRBV5-1 and TRBJ1-5, the complete variable domain is KAGVTQTPRYLIKTRGQQVTLSCSPISGHRSVSWYQQTPGQGLQFLFEYFSETQRNKGNFPGRFSGRQFSNSRSEMNVSTLELGDSALYLCASSLGPGQDGNQPQHFGDGTRLSIL.

The chain employs TRBV5-1 and TRBJ1-1; the D call of TRBD1 rests on TCRdb alone, since no DNA is present to check it. The length of the CDR3 is 13 residues. Germline V lookup: CDR1 SGHRS, CDR2 YFSETQ. CDR3 loop: CASGPPPGDAAFF.

V and J are TRBV20-1 and TRBJ2-7; there is no DNA to check the TCRdb D call of TRBD2. CDR1 and CDR2 (germline): DFQATT, SNEGSKA (reference sequence). The CDR3 totals 13 residues. This chain's CDR3 is CSAKTSPSYEQYF.

The chain is built from TRBV3-1 and TRBJ1-5. CDR3 size: 13 residues. Germline lookup yields CDR1 LGHDT and CDR2 YNNKEL (reference sequence). The CDR3 sequence: CASSPRGNQPQHF.

The rearrangement joins TRBV20-1 to TRBJ1-2; TCRdb selects TRBD1, and the lack of DNA leaves this call unchecked. This CDR3 has 14 residues. The germline V gene has CDR1 DFQATT and CDR2 SNEGSKA (reference sequence). The CDR3 region is CSVGTMGSDYGYTF.